This T cell receptor (beta chain) is drawn from a study of T cell responses to AZD1222 COVID-19 vaccine. Profiled with immunoSEQ multiplex PCR; TCRdb holds only in-frame clones, not every one. The table has roughly 100,000 clones, 85% to 90% seen once. It was second doses at about 4 or about 12 weeks that were pooled. This CDR3 region has 13 residues. CDR1 and CDR2 (germline): SQVTM, ANQGSEA. Trimming took 6 bases from V and 0 from J, leaving 11 bases between them. The V and J genes are TRBV29-1 and TRBJ1-1; D is unresolved. The TCR sequence derives from an adult who received the AZD1222 COVID-19 vaccine. The sequenced sample was peripheral blood, obtained 28 days after the second AZD1222 dose. The CDR3 DNA sequence: TGCAGCGTGACCGGACGGCTGAACACTGAAGCTTTCTTT. This encodes CSVTGRLNTEAFF.